This T cell receptor (beta chain) derives from a study of cytomegalovirus exposure and HLA in healthy donors. Study summary: 81% of 350 to 400 genotyped donors fell in the Caucasian-associated ancestry cluster.

With 3 bases removed from V and 0 bases from J, the gap between germline ends came to 9 bases. This CDR3 has 14 amino acids. CDR1 and CDR2 (germline): LNHDA, SQIVND (reference sequence). Study-wide results and caveats: One variant, a missense change in DCLRE1C, was linked in a later analysis to TCR beta V- and J-gene trimming.

The PCR had 60 Vbeta and 13 Jbeta primers. Clones were sequenced by immunoSEQ multiplex PCR, and TCRdb holds only the in-frame ones, with some missing. The sample records fewer than 200,000 clones, 87% being singletons. This clone has just a few counts. As yet, its antigen is unknown. The TCR originated in a boy younger than 10 in good health and CMV-seronegative. The sample was PBMCs. This chain uses TRBV19 with TRBJ2-7, with a tentative D call TRBD1 (5 bases). The CDR3 protein is CASSIRVTSYEQYF. The DNA for the CDR3 is TGTGCCAGTAGTATCAGGGTTACCTCCTACGAGCAGTACTTC.